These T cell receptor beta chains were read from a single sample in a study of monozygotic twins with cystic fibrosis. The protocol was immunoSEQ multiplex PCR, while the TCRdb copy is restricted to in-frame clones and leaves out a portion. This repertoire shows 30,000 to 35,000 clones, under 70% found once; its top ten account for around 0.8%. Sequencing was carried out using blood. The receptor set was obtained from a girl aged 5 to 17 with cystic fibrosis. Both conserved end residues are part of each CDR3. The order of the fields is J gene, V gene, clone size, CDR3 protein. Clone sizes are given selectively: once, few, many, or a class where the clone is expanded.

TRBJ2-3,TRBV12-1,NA,CASRRGLRGSTDTQYF
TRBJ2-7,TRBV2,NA,CASSEAGVIYEQYF
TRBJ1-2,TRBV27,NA,CASSHGINYGYTF
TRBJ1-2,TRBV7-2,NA,CASSLGAGRGTNYGYTF
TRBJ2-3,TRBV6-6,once,CASSYLGTGDTQYF
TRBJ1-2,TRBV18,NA,CASSPSSSGYGYTF
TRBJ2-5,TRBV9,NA,CASSAGDSLRKTQYF
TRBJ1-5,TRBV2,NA,CASSGQTNSNQPQHF
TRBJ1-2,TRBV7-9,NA,CASSGTGDYYGYTF
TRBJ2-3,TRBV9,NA,CASSPGGGPDTQYF
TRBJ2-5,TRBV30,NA,CAWSVGETQYF
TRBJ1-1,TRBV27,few,CASSQAGRAFF
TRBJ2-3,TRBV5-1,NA,CASSSPRGTGSTDTQYF
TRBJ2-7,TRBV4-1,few,CASSNSGSRGEQYF
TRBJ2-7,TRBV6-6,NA,CASSYALSYEQYF
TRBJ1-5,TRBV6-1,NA,CASSESAEGGQPQHF
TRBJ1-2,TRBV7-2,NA,CASSLPEGYGYTF
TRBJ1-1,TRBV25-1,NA,CASSVGTATEAFF
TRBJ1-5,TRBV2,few,CASSGRQYSNQPQHF
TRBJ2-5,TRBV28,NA,CASRIDRRTTPGETQYF
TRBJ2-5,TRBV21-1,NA,CASSGWGGRGPGETQYF
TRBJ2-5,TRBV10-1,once,CASSDLAPTTGGEETQYF
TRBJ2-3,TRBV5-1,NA,CASLDLPGLGIDTQYF
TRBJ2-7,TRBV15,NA,CATSSPRDRGVYEQYF
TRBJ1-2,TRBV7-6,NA,CASSPGTGRGYTF
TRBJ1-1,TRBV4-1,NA,CASSQLGQAQNTEAFF
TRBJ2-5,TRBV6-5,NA,CASSRLAGEETQYF
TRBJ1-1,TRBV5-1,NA,CASNTGGEPMNTEAFF